Sequencing of this TCR beta chain was carried out in a study of blood T cell repertoires in COVID-19. Across the study: From the United States, Italy and Spain came samples of acute and convalescent COVID-19. Nucleic acid was either cDNA or gDNA, and it came from T cells, B-cell-depleted T cells, or PBMCs.

Germline trimming cut 2 bases from V and 0 bases from J; bases unmatched to any gene: 4. Germline values: CDR1 SGHNT, CDR2 YYREEE (reference sequence). The CDR3 spans 17 residues. In the authors' workflow: Reference gene primer amplification in the assay estimated nucleated cell counts. Produced via immunoSEQ multiplex PCR; TCRdb's table is partial and in-frame only. V, J and clone size are those of that table, while D and trimming were read from the DNA. The sample lists 300,000 to 400,000 clones; about 90% were seen once. This clonotype was obtained from a woman aged 18-30 years who had recovered from COVID-19. The V call is TRBV5-4, the J call TRBJ2-6; TRBD2 matches at 8 bases. Material: peripheral blood. The CDR3 DNA is TGTGCCAGCAGCTTTAAGCGGGAGCGCTCTGGGGCCAACGTCCTGACTTTC. Translating it yields CASSFKRERSGANVLTF.